This record covers a single T cell receptor (beta chain). Its antigen is as yet unknown. V trimming: 7 bases; J trimming: 2 bases; junction bases outside the gene matches: 11. Germline assignment: CDR1 MNHNS and CDR2 SASEGT. The CDR3 totals 17 residues. This sample is drawn from a study of post-analysis software for immune sequencing data. Points from the study as a whole: Patients carried a handful of TRBV segments more frequently than controls did, and TRBV5-6, TRBV5-1 and TRBV20-1 were among them. Co-batched samples clustered tightly together by F measure.

Libraries were made from TCR beta cDNA, and they carried unique molecular identifiers. T cells numbering about 0.9 to 10 million yielded cDNA molecules that totaled roughly 0.5 million. One entry per CDR3 protein, called by TCRdb with MiXCR from the PCR reads. Of 350,000 to 500,000 distinct CDR3 sequences listed, approximately 38% are singletons. Source material: blood. The receptor's source is a girl aged 2-9 years with multiple sclerosis. This sequence joins TRBV6-1 and TRBJ2-6, with 7 nucleotides matching TRBD2. For the CDR3, the DNA is TGTGCCAGCAATGGCGGGAGAAGTATCACTGGGGCCAACGTCCTGACTTTC. Amino acids: CASNGGRSITGANVLTF.